The rows below give T cell receptor beta chains drawn from one sample of a study of T cell responses to AZD1222 COVID-19 vaccine. Generated by immunoSEQ multiplex PCR, the TCRdb table keeps only in-frame clones and is missing some. This table has 180,000 or so clones, about 90% appearing once. Specimen: peripheral blood, collected 28 days after the second AZD1222 dose. These TCRs come from an adult who received the AZD1222 COVID-19 vaccine. CDR3s include the opening cysteine and the closing phenylalanine or tryptophan. Each record gives: CDR3 length, J gene, D gene, clone size, V gene, CDR3 DNA, CDR3 protein. D genes are given only for firm matches. Only part of the rows carry a size: once, few, many, or a class if the clone is expanded.

>16|TRBJ1-1|.|.|TRBV7-8
TGTGCCAGCAGCTTAGAGGTTTCCCTCATGAACACTGAAGCTTTCTTT
CASSLEVSLMNTEAFF
>14|TRBJ1-2|.|.|TRBV6-5
TGTGCCAGCAGTTACTCTCCTGATGGGGTTGGCTACACCTTC
CASSYSPDGVGYTF
>14|TRBJ1-2|.|.|TRBV28
TGTGCCAGCAGTTTTGGTTGGGCGGACTATGGCTACACCTTC
CASSFGWADYGYTF
>14|TRBJ1-4|.|.|TRBV15
TGTGCCACCAGCAATGGGGGGCGAGGTGAAAAACTGTTTTTT
CATSNGGRGEKLFF
>13|TRBJ2-5|.|.|TRBV5-1
TGCGCCAGCAGCCCGGTTGAGTTGGAGACCCAGTACTTC
CASSPVELETQYF
>15|TRBJ2-1|TRBD2|once|TRBV4-3
TGCGCCAGCAGCCAAGCTAGCGGGAGTTACAATGAGCAGTTCTTC
CASSQASGSYNEQFF
>14|TRBJ1-5|.|once|TRBV5-1
TGCGCCAGCAGCTCCCAGGGTGGGGATCAGCCCCAGCATTTT
CASSSQGGDQPQHF
>16|TRBJ1-3|TRBD1|.|TRBV19
TGTGCCAGTAGTCCTCGACAGGGGGCAGGTGGAAACACCATATATTTT
CASSPRQGAGGNTIYF
>15|TRBJ1-4|.|.|TRBV3-1/TRBV3-2
TGTGCCAGCAGCCAAGTTGCGGGGCAGGGTGAAAAACTGTTTTTT
CASSQVAGQGEKLFF
>11|TRBJ2-5|.|.|TRBV6-5
TGTGCCAGCAGTCAGGAAGAGACCCAGTACTTC
CASSQEETQYF
>14|TRBJ1-2|.|.|TRBV28
TGTGCCAGCAGTGGGGGACGGGACGAGGGTGGCTACACCTTC
CASSGGRDEGGYTF
>12|TRBJ2-7|.|.|TRBV5-6
TGTGCCAGCAGCTTCGGTTCCTACGAGCAGTACTTC
CASSFGSYEQYF
>16|TRBJ2-3|TRBD1|.|TRBV11-2
TGTGCCAGCAGCTCGACAGGGGCGACCCACAGGGATACGCAGTATTTT
CASSSTGATHRDTQYF
>15|TRBJ1-2|TRBD1|.|TRBV2
TGTGCCAGCAGTGAACTGGGACAGGGGCGGCATGGCTACACCTTC
CASSELGQGRHGYTF
>14|TRBJ2-1|.|once|TRBV29-1
TGCAGCGTTGACGGGCTAAGCTCCTACAATGAGCAGTTCTTC
CSVDGLSSYNEQFF
>18|TRBJ1-4|TRBD1|.|TRBV2
TGTGCCAGCACCTTAGCCCCGACAGGGGCTGCAACTAATGAAAAACTGTTTTTT
CASTLAPTGAATNEKLFF
>13|TRBJ2-3|.|.|TRBV9
TGTGCCAGCAGCGCGTCTCTGAGGGATACGCAGTATTTT
CASSASLRDTQYF
>19|TRBJ2-1|TRBD2|.|TRBV4-3
TGCGCCAGCAGCCAAGGGGGGTCCCAAACTAGCGGGCCTTACAATGAGCAGTTCTTC
CASSQGGSQTSGPYNEQFF
>15|TRBJ2-1|TRBD2|.|TRBV6-1
TGTGCCAGCAGTGAAGAGGCGGGGGGGTACAATGAGCAGTTCTTC
CASSEEAGGYNEQFF
>20|TRBJ2-1|TRBD2|.|TRBV3-1/TRBV3-2
TGTGCCAGCAGCCAAGGGGAGGGGTCTAGCGGGTTATCAGCCTACAATGAGCAGTTCTTC
CASSQGEGSSGLSAYNEQFF
>14|TRBJ1-1|.|.|TRBV7-2
TGTGCCAGCAGCTTAGATCAGGTTTACACTGAAGCTTTCTTT
CASSLDQVYTEAFF
>15|TRBJ2-1|TRBD2|.|TRBV28
TGTGCCAGCAGTTTGACGGGGGGCTCCTACAATGAGCAGTTCTTC
CASSLTGGSYNEQFF
>13|TRBJ2-7|.|.|TRBV7-8
TGTGCCAGCAGCTTTGTCGAGGCCAACGAGCAGTACTTC
CASSFVEANEQYF
>14|TRBJ1-5|.|.|TRBV7-9
TGTGCCAGCAGCCTAGATGCAGTCAATCAGCCCCAGCATTTT
CASSLDAVNQPQHF
>15|TRBJ1-1|.|.|TRBV30
TGTGCCTGGAGTCCCCAGGGTGGTAAGGGCACTGAAGCTTTCTTT
CAWSPQGGKGTEAFF
>16|TRBJ2-2|TRBD2|.|TRBV2
TGTGCCAGCAGTGAGAGCGGGGGGCAGAACACCGGGGAGCTGTTTTTT
CASSESGGQNTGELFF
>16|TRBJ1-3|.|.|TRBV19
TGTGCCAGTAGTATGACCACAGGAAGCTCTGGAAACACCATATATTTT
CASSMTTGSSGNTIYF
>11|TRBJ1-1|.|.|TRBV28
TGTGCCAGCAGGTTGAACACTGAAGCTTTCTTT
CASRLNTEAFF
>16|TRBJ1-5|TRBD1|once|TRBV19
TGTGCCAGTAGTAGGAGGACAGGGGATAGCAATCAGCCCCAGCATTTT
CASSRRTGDSNQPQHF
>12|TRBJ1-2|TRBD1|.|TRBV7-2
TGTGCCAGCAGCGAGGGGGCCGGTGGCTACACCTTC
CASSEGAGGYTF
>16|TRBJ2-2|TRBD2|.|TRBV7-9
TGTGCCAGCAGCTTTCCTCGCGGGGGGGCAGGCGGGGAGCTGTTTTTT
CASSFPRGGAGGELFF
>15|TRBJ1-5|.|.|TRBV7-2
TGTGCCAGCAGCTTAGTAGGGTTGGGCAATCAGCCCCAGCATTTT
CASSLVGLGNQPQHF
>14|TRBJ2-1|.|.|TRBV28
TGTGCCCTGGGGGGGCGGGAGAGCTACAATGAGCAGTTCTTC
CALGGRESYNEQFF
>14|TRBJ2-2|.|.|TRBV29-1
TGCAGCGGCGGAGGGCAGGGAAACACCGGGGAGCTGTTTTTT
CSGGGQGNTGELFF
>17|TRBJ2-2|.|once|TRBV5-1
TGCGCCAGCAGCTTTCCCCCTAGGGGGGCCAAAACCGGGGAGCTGTTTTTT
CASSFPPRGAKTGELFF
>15|TRBJ1-6|.|once|TRBV9
TGTGCCAGCAGCGTAGGGCCGCTTGGTAATTCACCCCTCCACTTT
CASSVGPLGNSPLHF
>15|TRBJ2-6|.|.|TRBV6-5
TGTGCCAGCAGTTCTACAGGGACCGGGGCCAACGTCCTGACTTTC
CASSSTGTGANVLTF
>15|TRBJ1-2|.|.|TRBV6-1
TGTGCCAGCAGTGAGGGGGCAGTAAATAACTATGGCTACACCTTC
CASSEGAVNNYGYTF
>18|TRBJ2-7|.|once|TRBV2
TGTGCCAGCAGTCTACGGACAGGGCGGGGGGCTGGATCCTACGAGCAGTACTTC
CASSLRTGRGAGSYEQYF
>14|TRBJ2-5|.|.|TRBV5-5
TGTGCCAGCAACCTAGGGGAACCCCAAGAGACCCAGTACTTC
CASNLGEPQETQYF